Shown below are 23 T cell receptor beta chains from a single sample sequenced in a study of T-cell reconstitution after alpha-beta-depleted transplantation in children. A library of TCRbeta sequences, prepared with unique molecular identifiers, was generated. TCRdb re-derived calls from the PCR reads in MiXCR, one entry per CDR3 protein. This sample has approximately 85,000 distinct CDR3 sequences, with roughly a sixth found just once. Sequenced material: PBMCs, mostly from graft donor cells, taken 180 days after TCRalphabeta/CD19-depleted stem cell transplant. Every receptor here comes from a male patient between 2 and 10 years old who had a stem cell transplant for acute lymphoblastic leukemia, so the T cells may come from the graft donor.

The rearrangement links TRBV5-1 to TRBJ2-1; 8 bases are shared with TRBD1. J gave up 7 bases and V 0 bases, and 3 bases lay outside the gene matches. Germline V gene data show CDR1 as SGHRS and CDR2 as YFSETQ. The CDR3 spans 14 residues. The CDR3 DNA reads TGCGCCAGCAGCTTGGGGACAGGGTTTAATGAGCAGTTCTTC. This gives the protein CASSLGTGFNEQFF.

This clonotype was observed many times. The chain uses TRBV7-3 and TRBJ2-2; the D is unclear. Trimming left V 1 base short and J 1 base short, with 4 bases between. From germline, CDR1 is SGHTA and CDR2 FQGTGA. The CDR3 contains 14 residues. CDR3 in amino acids: CASSLSGNTGELFF. The CDR3 region has the DNA TGTGCCAGCAGCTTAAGCGGGAACACCGGGGAGCTGTTTTTT.

The rearrangement joins TRBV5-5 to TRBJ2-3; TRBD2 is a possible D gene (5 bases). From germline, CDR1 is SGHKS and CDR2 YYEKEE (reference sequence). Trimming cost V 2 bases and J 6 bases, with 13 bases left between them. The CDR3 is made up of 14 amino acids. CDR3 nucleotide sequence: TGTGCCAGCAGCTTTAACCCCGGGGATGATACGCAGTATTTT. This codes for CASSFNPGDDTQYF.

This chain joins TRBV24-1 and TRBJ2-3, with TRBD1 identical over 7 bases. The germline CDR1 and CDR2 sequences are KGHDR and SFDVKD. The V segment lost 9 bases and the J segment 6 bases; nucleotides outside the gene matches: 11. The length of the CDR3 is 14 residues. This CDR3 reads CATANRGPSDTQYF. CDR3 DNA sequence: TGTGCCACCGCCAACAGGGGACCCAGCGATACGCAGTATTTT.

The chain combines TRBV24-1 with TRBJ1-5; D is unclear. The V end lost 3 bases, the J end lost 5 bases, and 10 bases lay between the germline ends. Germline V gene data show CDR1 as KGHDR and CDR2 as SFDVKD. The CDR3 is made up of 14 amino acids. In nucleotides, the CDR3 is TGTGCCACCAGTGATGGTCCAGAGGATCAGCCCCAGCATTTT. This sequence encodes CATSDGPEDQPQHF.

The gene calls are TRBV15 and TRBJ1-1; D is unresolved. Germline-derived CDR1 and CDR2 are LNHNV and YYDKDF (reference sequence). The V gene lost 3 bases and the J gene lost 0 bases, with 11 bases spanning the gap. This CDR3 is built from 15 residues. CDR3 bases: TGTGCCACCAGCAGGCCCCGTATGGTGAACACTGAAGCTTTCTTT. Protein: CATSRPRMVNTEAFF.

This clonotype came up a few times. The chain is built from TRBV15 and TRBJ2-1; 16 positions agree with TRBD2. V lost 1 base, J lost 8 bases, and 8 bases stayed unmatched. The length of the CDR3 is 18 residues. Germline V gene sequence: CDR1 LNHNV, CDR2 YYDKDF (reference sequence). The CDR3 loop reads CATSRAPGLAGGLHEQFF. DNA of the CDR3: TGTGCCACCAGCAGAGCACCGGGACTAGCGGGGGGGCTGCATGAGCAGTTCTTC.

The chain employs TRBV7-9 and TRBJ2-7; D might be TRBD2 (5 bases). The CDR3 extends over 12 amino acids. V lost 3 bases and J 6 bases, leaving 9 bases between the germline ends. In germline, CDR1 is SEHNR, CDR2 FQNEAQ (reference sequence). This CDR3 reads CASSFLGVEQYF. Here the CDR3 DNA reads TGTGCCAGCAGCTTCCTGGGAGTCGAGCAGTACTTC.

Only a few counts were recorded for this clonotype. The CDR3 reads CASSRREGSEQYF. The CDR3 DNA reads as TGCGCCAGCAGCCGACGGGAAGGCAGCGAGCAGTACTTC. The V and J genes are TRBV5-1 and TRBJ2-7; D is possibly TRBD2 (5 bases). This CDR3 comprises 13 residues. V shed 4 bases and J shed 6 bases, with 14 bases lying between them. CDR1 and CDR2 (germline): SGHRS, YFSETQ.

There are many counts of this clonotype. The rearrangement links TRBV10-3 to TRBJ2-3, with D unclear. Germline V lookup: CDR1 ENHRY, CDR2 SYGVKD. V was cut by 6 bases and J by 0 bases, with 13 bases left in between. This CDR3 has 15 amino acids. The CDR3 DNA is TGTGCCATCAGCAAGAACGAGCCTAGCACAGATACGCAGTATTTT. Its protein product is CAISKNEPSTDTQYF.

The V gene is TRBV3-1, the J gene TRBJ1-3; D unclear. Germline-derived CDR1 and CDR2 are LGHDT and YNNKEL (reference sequence). V lost 0 bases to trimming and J lost 0 bases, with 9 bases between them. The CDR3 loop spans 16 amino acids. CDR3 protein: CASSQDLVFSGNTIYF. CDR3 DNA: TGTGCCAGCAGCCAAGATCTAGTCTTCTCTGGAAACACCATATATTTT.

V usage is TRBV20-1 and J usage is TRBJ2-1, with 11 bases that match TRBD2. CDR3 size: 15 residues. The J segment lost 7 bases and the V segment lost 5 bases, leaving 10 bases of the junction unmatched. Germline CDR1 and CDR2: DFQATT and SNEGSKA (reference sequence). The CDR3 protein is CSAARVAGGQNEQFF. The CDR3 DNA is TGCAGTGCTGCCCGGGTAGCGGGGGGGCAAAATGAGCAGTTCTTC.

This clonotype has at least ten counts. The chain combines TRBV28 with TRBJ2-7; TRBD1 agrees at 9 bases. The CDR3 has 14 residues. Trimming removed 6 bases from V and 7 bases from J; junction bases left unmatched: 10. CDR1 and CDR2 from the germline V gene are MDHEN and SYDVKM. DNA of the CDR3: TGTGCCAGCAGCTCAGAACAGGGGGCTAGGGAGCAGTACTTC. As protein: CASSSEQGAREQYF. Using reference TRBV28 and TRBJ2-7 for the parts outside the CDR3, the full variable domain is DVKVTQSSRYLVKRTGEKVFLECVQDMDHENMFWYRQDPGLGLRLIYFSYDVKMKEKGDIPEGYSVSREKKERFSLILESASTNQTSMYLCASSSEQGAREQYFGPGTRLTVT.

Only a few counts were recorded for this clonotype. The chain combines TRBV7-9 with TRBJ2-7; 11 nucleotides align to TRBD1. Unmatched junction bases numbered 6, after V lost 6 bases and J lost 5 bases. The CDR3 length is 14 residues. The germline CDR1 and CDR2 sequences are SEHNR and FQNEAQ (reference sequence). The CDR3 DNA reads as TGTGCCAGCAGTTCGGACAGGGGGCCTCACGAGCAGTACTTC. Its translation is CASSSDRGPHEQYF.

This clonotype came up a few times. CDR3 nucleotides: TGTGCCACCAGTGATTCAGAACCGGGTGGCAGCGGGGAGCTGTTTTTT. This translates into CATSDSEPGGSGELFF. The V gene is TRBV24-1, the J gene TRBJ2-2, with no clear D. The CDR3 covers 16 residues. Trimming took off 2 bases at V and 7 bases at J, with 16 bases between the two ends. Germline-derived CDR1 and CDR2 are KGHDR and SFDVKD.

This sequence joins TRBV11-2 and TRBJ2-2; TRBD1 might be the D (5 bases). This CDR3 has 16 amino acids. The germline CDR1 and CDR2 sequences are SGHAT and FQNNGV. The ends were cut back, 7 bases at V and 1 base at J, with 16 bases in the middle. CDR3 DNA sequence: TGTGCCAGCAACCTGCACCTCACAGGGAACACCGGGGAGCTGTTTTTT. Protein sequence: CASNLHLTGNTGELFF. Combining the CDR3 with reference TRBV11-2 and TRBJ2-2 gives the whole variable domain EAGVAQSPRYKIIEKRQSVAFWCNPISGHATLYWYQQILGQGPKLLIQFQNNGVVDDSQLPKDRFSAERLKGVDSTLKIQPAKLEDSAVYLCASNLHLTGNTGELFFGEGSRLTVL.

This clonotype turned up a few times. V is TRBV20-1 and J is TRBJ2-2; no firm D call. Germline V gene sequence: CDR1 DFQATT, CDR2 SNEGSKA (reference sequence). CDR3 size: 11 residues. V lost 5 bases to trimming and J lost 4 bases, with 5 bases between them. CDR3 region: CSADTTGELFF. The CDR3 bases are TGCAGTGCTGACACCACCGGGGAGCTGTTTTTT.

The sample holds a few counts of this clonotype. The V gene is TRBV5-8, the J gene TRBJ2-2; 10 positions agree with TRBD1. This CDR3 spans 17 amino acids. Trimming at V came to 2 bases and at J to 7 bases, leaving 11 bases not matched to a gene. Germline lookup yields CDR1 SGHTS and CDR2 YDEGEE. The CDR3 loop reads CASSLHRDRGGDGELFF. In DNA form, the CDR3 reads TGTGCCAGCAGCTTACACCGGGACAGGGGAGGTGACGGGGAGCTGTTTTTT.

The chain is built from TRBV3-1 and TRBJ2-1, with TRBD2 identical over 8 bases. The V gene end was trimmed by 1 base and the J gene end by 4 bases; junction bases not matched to a gene: 6. This CDR3 is built from 16 residues. The V gene's germline CDR1 is LGHDT and CDR2 YNNKEL (reference sequence). The CDR3 loop is CASSQVRGGPYNEQFF. DNA for the CDR3: TGTGCCAGCAGCCAAGTTCGGGGGGGCCCTTACAATGAGCAGTTCTTC.

This clonotype was counted at least ten times. The CDR3 bases are TGTGCCAGCAGCGTCTCTCTGGAATGGAATGAGCAGTTCTTC. Protein sequence: CASSVSLEWNEQFF. The chain has TRBV7-2 and TRBJ2-1, with D unclear. CDR3 length: 14 amino acids. V was trimmed by 5 bases and J by 7 bases, leaving 15 bases between them. From germline, CDR1 is SGHTA and CDR2 FQGNSA.

V usage is TRBV20-1 and J usage is TRBJ2-7; the D gene is possibly TRBD2 (6 bases). CDR3 length equals 14 residues. V was trimmed by 5 bases and J by 5 bases, leaving 19 bases between them. Germline V CDR1 and CDR2: DFQATT, SNEGSKA (reference sequence). The CDR3 DNA reads as TGCAGTGCTCCGAGGGACTTTGGGATAAACGAGCAGTACTTC. This translates into CSAPRDFGINEQYF.

This clonotype occurred a few times. J is TRBJ1-5 and V is TRBV9; the D gene is possibly TRBD1 (6 bases). Germline assignment: CDR1 SGDLS and CDR2 YYNGEE. The CDR3 runs to 15 residues. With 3 bases removed from V and 1 base from J, the gap between germline ends came to 11 bases. The CDR3 region has the DNA TGTGCCAGCAGCGCCGGAGGGGGAAGCAATCAGCCCCAGCATTTT. It encodes CASSAGGGSNQPQHF.

The V call is TRBV7-7, the J call TRBJ2-1, with 11 positions matching TRBD2. The CDR3 length is 15 residues. V trimming: 4 bases; J trimming: 8 bases; junction bases outside the gene matches: 7. CDR1 is SSHAT, CDR2 FNYEAQ, per germline (reference sequence). The CDR3 reads CASSSGLAAGDEQFF. CDR3 nucleotides: TGTGCCAGCAGCTCGGGACTAGCGGCTGGGGATGAGCAGTTCTTC. Looking up the rest from reference TRBV7-7 and TRBJ2-1 gives the full variable domain: GAGVSQSPRYKVTKRGQDVTLRCDPISSHATLYWYQQALGQGPEFLTYFNYEAQPDKSGLPSDRFSAERPEGSISTLTIQRTEQRDSAMYRCASSSGLAAGDEQFFGPGTRLTVL.